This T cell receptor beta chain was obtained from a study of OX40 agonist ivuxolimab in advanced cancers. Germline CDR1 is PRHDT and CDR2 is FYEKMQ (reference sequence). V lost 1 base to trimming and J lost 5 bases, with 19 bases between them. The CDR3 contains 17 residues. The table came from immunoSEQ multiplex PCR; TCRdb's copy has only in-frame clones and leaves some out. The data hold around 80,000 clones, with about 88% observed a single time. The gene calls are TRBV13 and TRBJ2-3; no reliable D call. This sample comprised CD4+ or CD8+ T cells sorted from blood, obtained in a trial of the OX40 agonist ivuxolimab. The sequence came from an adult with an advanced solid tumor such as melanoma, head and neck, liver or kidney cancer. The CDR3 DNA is TGTGCCAGCAGCTTAGATTTCCCGTTGGGTGTCGGAGATACGCAGTATTTT. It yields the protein CASSLDFPLGVGDTQYF.